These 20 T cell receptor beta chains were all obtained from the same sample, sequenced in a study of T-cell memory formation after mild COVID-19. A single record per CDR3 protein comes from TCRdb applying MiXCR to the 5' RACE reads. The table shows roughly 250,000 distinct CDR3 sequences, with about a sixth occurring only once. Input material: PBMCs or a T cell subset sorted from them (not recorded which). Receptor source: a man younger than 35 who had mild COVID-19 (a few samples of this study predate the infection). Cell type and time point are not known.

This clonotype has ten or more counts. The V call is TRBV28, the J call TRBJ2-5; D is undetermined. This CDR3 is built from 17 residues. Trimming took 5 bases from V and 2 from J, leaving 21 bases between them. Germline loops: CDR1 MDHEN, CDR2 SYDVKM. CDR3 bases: TGTGCCAGCAGTCTAGGAAGGGATGGAACCGCTCAAGAGACCCAGTACTTC. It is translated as CASSLGRDGTAQETQYF.

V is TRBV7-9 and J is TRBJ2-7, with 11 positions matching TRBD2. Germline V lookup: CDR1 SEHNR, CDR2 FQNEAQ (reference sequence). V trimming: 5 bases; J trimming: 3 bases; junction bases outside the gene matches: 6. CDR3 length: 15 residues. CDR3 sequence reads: CASSLTSGGFYEQYV. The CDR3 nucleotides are TGTGCCAGCAGCCTTACTAGCGGGGGTTTCTACGAGCAGTACGTC.

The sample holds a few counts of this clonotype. The CDR3 sequence: CASSLNMQGNSPLHF. In DNA form, the CDR3 reads TGCGCCAGCAGCTTGAACATGCAGGGTAATTCACCCCTCCACTTT. The J gene is TRBJ1-6, the V gene TRBV5-1, with D possibly being TRBD1 (5 bases). The germline V gene has CDR1 SGHRS and CDR2 YFSETQ. The CDR3 is made up of 15 amino acids. Trimming left V 1 base short and J 6 bases short, with 11 bases between.

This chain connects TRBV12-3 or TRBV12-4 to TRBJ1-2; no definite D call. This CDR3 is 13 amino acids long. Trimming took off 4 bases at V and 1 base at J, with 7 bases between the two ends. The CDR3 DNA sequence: TGTGCCAGCAGTTCACAGAGTAACTATGGCTACACCTTC. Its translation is CASSSQSNYGYTF.

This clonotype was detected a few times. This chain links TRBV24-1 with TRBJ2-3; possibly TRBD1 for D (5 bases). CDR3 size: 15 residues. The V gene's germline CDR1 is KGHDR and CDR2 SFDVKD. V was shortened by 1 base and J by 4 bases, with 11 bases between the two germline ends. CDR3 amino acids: CATSDFRQGADTQYF. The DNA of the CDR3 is TGTGCCACCAGTGATTTCAGGCAAGGGGCAGATACGCAGTATTTT.

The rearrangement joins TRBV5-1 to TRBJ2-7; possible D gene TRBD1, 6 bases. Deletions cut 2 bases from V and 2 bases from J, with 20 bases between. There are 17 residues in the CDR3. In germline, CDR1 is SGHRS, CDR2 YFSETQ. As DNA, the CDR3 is TGCGCCAGCAGCTTACCCAACCCGGCAGGGGCCACCTACGAGCAGTACTTC. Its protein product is CASSLPNPAGATYEQYF.

The CDR3 here is CSAMAGGSYSTDTQYF. In DNA form, the CDR3 reads TGCAGTGCTATGGCGGGGGGATCCTATAGCACAGATACGCAGTATTTT. The chain employs TRBV20-1 and TRBJ2-3, with TRBD2 matching 8 bases. Germline V gene data show CDR1 as DFQATT and CDR2 as SNEGSKA (reference sequence). CDR3 size: 16 residues. The junction had 9 bases not matched to a gene; V was cut back by 4 bases and J by 0 bases.

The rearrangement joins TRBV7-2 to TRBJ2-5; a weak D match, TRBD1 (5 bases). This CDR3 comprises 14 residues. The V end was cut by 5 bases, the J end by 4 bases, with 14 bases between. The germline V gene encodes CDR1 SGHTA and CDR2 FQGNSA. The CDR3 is CASSRQGQGETQYF. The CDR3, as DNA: TGTGCCAGCAGCCGGCAGGGCCAGGGAGAGACCCAGTACTTC.

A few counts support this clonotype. The CDR3 reads CASSPGTGYDEQYV. Here the CDR3 DNA reads TGTGCCAGCAGTCCCGGGACAGGGTATGACGAGCAGTACGTC. The rearrangement links TRBV28 to TRBJ2-7; 9 nucleotides align to TRBD1. This CDR3 has 14 amino acids. The J segment lost 5 bases and the V segment lost 5 bases, leaving 7 bases of the junction unmatched. In germline, CDR1 is MDHEN, CDR2 SYDVKM.

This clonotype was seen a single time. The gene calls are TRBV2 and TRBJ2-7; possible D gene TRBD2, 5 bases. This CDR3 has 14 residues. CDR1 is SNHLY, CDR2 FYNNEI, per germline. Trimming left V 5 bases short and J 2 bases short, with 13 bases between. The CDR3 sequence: CASSPRTATYEQYF. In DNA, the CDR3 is TGTGCCAGCAGTCCACGGACTGCCACCTACGAGCAGTACTTC.

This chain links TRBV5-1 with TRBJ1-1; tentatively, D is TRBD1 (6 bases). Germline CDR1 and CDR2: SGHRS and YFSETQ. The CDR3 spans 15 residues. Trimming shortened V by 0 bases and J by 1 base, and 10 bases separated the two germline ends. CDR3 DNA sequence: TGCGCCAGCAGCTTGGGGGGGGGCTCGAACACTGAAGCTTTCTTT. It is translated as CASSLGGGSNTEAFF.

The chain's CDR3 is CASRQAYLGTGTVNSYEQYV. The CDR3 DNA reads as TGTGCCAGCAGGCAAGCCTACCTTGGCACCGGGACAGTTAACTCCTACGAGCAGTACGTC. The rearrangement joins TRBV6-5 to TRBJ2-7; 7 bases match TRBD1. The ends lost 6 bases at V and 0 bases at J; junction bases unmatched: 23. This CDR3 has 20 amino acids. The germline CDR1 and CDR2 sequences are MNHEY and SVGAGI.

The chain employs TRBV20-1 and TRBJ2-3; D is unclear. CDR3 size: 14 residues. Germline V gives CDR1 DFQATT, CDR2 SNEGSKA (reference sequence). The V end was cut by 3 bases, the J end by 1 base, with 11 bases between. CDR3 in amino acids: CSASIPLGTDTQYF. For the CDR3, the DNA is TGCAGTGCTAGTATACCCCTTGGCACAGATACGCAGTATTTT.

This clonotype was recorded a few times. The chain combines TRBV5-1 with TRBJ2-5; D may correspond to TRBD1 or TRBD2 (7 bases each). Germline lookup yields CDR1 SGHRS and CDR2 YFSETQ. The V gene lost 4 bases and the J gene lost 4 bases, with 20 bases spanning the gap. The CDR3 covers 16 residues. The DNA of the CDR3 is TGCGCCAGCAGCAGACAGGGCTCAGTAGCGGGAGAGACCCAGTACTTC. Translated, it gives CASSRQGSVAGETQYF.

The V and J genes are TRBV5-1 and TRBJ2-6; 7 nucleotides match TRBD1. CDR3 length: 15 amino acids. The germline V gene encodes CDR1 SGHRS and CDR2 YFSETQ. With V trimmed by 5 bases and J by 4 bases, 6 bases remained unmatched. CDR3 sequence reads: CASRPTGSGANVLTF. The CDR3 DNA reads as TGCGCCAGCAGACCGACAGGGTCCGGGGCCAACGTCCTGACTTTC. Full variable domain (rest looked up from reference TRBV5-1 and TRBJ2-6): KAGVTQTPRYLIKTRGQQVTLSCSPISGHRSVSWYQQTPGQGLQFLFEYFSETQRNKGNFPGRFSGRQFSNSRSEMNVSTLELGDSALYLCASRPTGSGANVLTFGAGSRLTVL.

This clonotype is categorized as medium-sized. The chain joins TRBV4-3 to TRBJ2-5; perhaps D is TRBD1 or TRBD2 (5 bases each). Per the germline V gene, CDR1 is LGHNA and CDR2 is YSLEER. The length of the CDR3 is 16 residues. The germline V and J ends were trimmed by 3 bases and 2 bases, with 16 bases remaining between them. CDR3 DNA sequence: TGCGCCAGCAGCCAGGGCCCCGGGGCAGGGCAAGAGACCCAGTACTTC. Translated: CASSQGPGAGQETQYF.

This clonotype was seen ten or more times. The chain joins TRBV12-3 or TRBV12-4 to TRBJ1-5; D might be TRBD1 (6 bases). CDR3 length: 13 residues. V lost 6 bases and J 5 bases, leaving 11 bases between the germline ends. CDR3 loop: CASRRRQDQPQHF. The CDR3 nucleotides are TGTGCCAGCAGGCGCCGACAGGATCAGCCCCAGCATTTT.

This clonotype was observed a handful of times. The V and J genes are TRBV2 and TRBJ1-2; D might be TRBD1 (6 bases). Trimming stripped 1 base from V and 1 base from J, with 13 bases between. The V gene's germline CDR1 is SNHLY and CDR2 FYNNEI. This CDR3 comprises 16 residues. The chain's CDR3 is CASSEGTVYLNYGYTF. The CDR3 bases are TGTGCCAGCAGTGAAGGGACAGTGTATCTTAACTATGGCTACACCTTC. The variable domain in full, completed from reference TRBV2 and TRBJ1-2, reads EPEVTQTPSHQVTQMGQEVILRCVPISNHLYFYWYRQILGQKVEFLVSFYNNEISEKSEIFDDQFSVERPDGSNFTLKIRSTKLEDSAMYFCASSEGTVYLNYGYTFGSGTRLTVV.

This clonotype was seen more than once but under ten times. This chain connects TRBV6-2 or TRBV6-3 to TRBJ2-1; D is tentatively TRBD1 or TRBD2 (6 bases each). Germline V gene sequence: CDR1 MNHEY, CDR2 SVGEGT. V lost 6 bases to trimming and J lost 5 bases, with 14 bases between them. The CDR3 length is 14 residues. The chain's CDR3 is CASRGAGNNNEQFF. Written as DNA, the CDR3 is TGTGCCAGCAGGGGGGCGGGGAATAACAATGAGCAGTTCTTC.

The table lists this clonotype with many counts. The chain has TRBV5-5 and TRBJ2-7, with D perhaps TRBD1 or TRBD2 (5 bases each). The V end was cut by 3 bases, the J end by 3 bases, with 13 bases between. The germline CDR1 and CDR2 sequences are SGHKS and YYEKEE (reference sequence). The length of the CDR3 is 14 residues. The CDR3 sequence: CASSSGRIGYEQYF. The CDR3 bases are TGTGCCAGCAGCTCGGGACGGATCGGCTACGAGCAGTACTTC.